These 18 T cell receptor beta chains share one sample of origin, sequenced in a study of blood T cell repertoires in COVID-19 (dated by TCRdb to 2020 to 2021). The receptor library was made with the immunoSEQ multiplex PCR assay. TCRdb mirrors the immuneACCESS table, restricted to in-frame sequences. Some clones are absent from its copies; in checked studies, under half trace to an unresolved V gene, and the reason for the others is unknown. Counted in this sample were hundreds of thousands of clones; 85% of them appeared once. Of the sample, around 3.4% is held by the ten largest clones. The specimen was peripheral blood. All receptors derive from a woman aged 18-30 years with acute or convalescent COVID-19.

This clone appeared a single time. In DNA, the CDR3 is TGCGCCAGCAGCCAACGGGTGGCGGGGGGTTACACAGATACGCAGTATTTT. Amino acids: CASSQRVAGGYTDTQYF. The chain combines TRBV4-1 with TRBJ2-3; 8 bases are a match to TRBD2. The CDR3 contains 17 residues. CDR1 and CDR2 from the germline V gene are MGHRA and YSYEKL. The J segment lost 2 bases and the V segment lost 2 bases, leaving 9 bases of the junction unmatched.

This chain joins TRBV7-9 and TRBJ2-7, with 11 bases that match TRBD1. This CDR3 contains 16 residues. CDR1 is SEHNR and CDR2 is FQNEAQ in the germline V gene (reference sequence). The V segment lost 1 base and the J segment 0 bases; nucleotides outside the gene matches: 2. The CDR3 loop reads CASSLGTGGFSYEQYF. The CDR3 DNA reads as TGTGCCAGCAGCTTAGGGACAGGGGGCTTCTCCTACGAGCAGTACTTC.

The chain has TRBV20-1 and TRBJ1-1; D call uncertain. The germline gives CDR1 DFQATT, CDR2 SNEGSKA (reference sequence). The CDR3 consists of 11 residues. Trimming removed 7 bases from V and 0 bases from J, with 6 bases in between. The CDR3: CSVQMNTEAFF. For the CDR3, the DNA is TGCAGTGTTCAAATGAACACTGAAGCTTTCTTT.

The chain links TRBV5-1 to TRBJ2-7, with 9 bases fitting TRBD1. Germline V CDR1 and CDR2: SGHRS, YFSETQ. V lost 4 bases to trimming and J lost 7 bases; unmatched junction nucleotides: 9. The CDR3 has 14 residues. CDR3 in DNA: TGCGCCAGCAGCGAATCCGGGACAGGGTTTGAGCAGTACTTC. Translation gives CASSESGTGFEQYF.

The J gene is TRBJ2-5, the V gene TRBV6-1, with 10 bases lining up with TRBD1. Germline V gives CDR1 MNHNS, CDR2 SASEGT. The CDR3 has 16 amino acids. After removal of 1 base from V and 5 bases from J, the junction contained 7 bases not matched to a gene. CDR3 in DNA: TGTGCCAGCAGTGAAGAAGTTGGACAGGGGGATGAGACCCAGTACTTC. This sequence encodes CASSEEVGQGDETQYF.

The rearrangement links TRBV28 to TRBJ1-5; a weak D match, TRBD1 (6 bases). Germline V gene lookup returns CDR1 MDHEN and CDR2 SYDVKM. With 2 bases removed from V and 6 bases from J, the gap between germline ends came to 11 bases. The length of the CDR3 is 14 residues. The CDR3 region has the DNA TGTGCCAGCAGTTTACGGACAGTTACTCAGCCCCAGCATTTT. Protein product: CASSLRTVTQPQHF.

This rearrangement joins TRBV21-1 to TRBJ2-5; the table's D call, TRBD1, was not checked against the DNA. TRBV21-1 is annotated as a pseudogene. The CDR3 sequence is 19 residues long. The CDR3 spells CASSKASRTGAGGQETQYF. For the CDR3, the DNA is TGTGCCAGCAGCAAAGCCAGTCGGACAGGGGCTGGGGGGCAAGAGACCCAGTACTTC.

This clone was recorded once. CDR3 protein: CASSQDLNSPLHF. CDR3 nucleotide sequence: TGTGCCAGCAGCCAAGATCTCAATTCACCCCTCCACTTT. The chain uses TRBV14 and TRBJ1-6; D remains unclear. Trimming cost V 0 bases and J 7 bases, with 4 bases left between them. The CDR3 totals 13 residues. Germline assignment: CDR1 SGHDN and CDR2 FVKESK. Full variable domain (rest looked up from reference TRBV14 and TRBJ1-6): EAGVTQFPSHSVIEKGQTVTLRCDPISGHDNLYWYRRVMGKEIKFLLHFVKESKQDESGMPNNRFLAERTGGTYSTLKVQPAELEDSGVYFCASSQDLNSPLHFGNGTRLTVT.

This chain uses TRBV7-2 with TRBJ2-7; D is perhaps TRBD1 (6 bases). Trimming took 3 bases from V and 3 from J, leaving 9 bases between them. This CDR3 has 13 amino acids. The germline CDR1 and CDR2 sequences are SGHTA and FQGNSA. CDR3 nucleotides: TGTGCCAGCAGCTTTCAGGGGTACTACGAGCAGTACTTC. It specifies CASSFQGYYEQYF.

CDR3 nucleotide sequence: TGTGCCAGCAGCTTCAGGACTAGCGGGAGTGATACGCAGTATTTT. This codes for CASSFRTSGSDTQYF. The genes are TRBV7-2 and TRBJ2-3, with 13 bases that match TRBD2. V was pared by 3 bases and J by 6 bases, with 3 bases of the junction left unmatched. The length of the CDR3 is 15 residues. The germline gives CDR1 SGHTA, CDR2 FQGNSA.

V gene TRBV9 combines with J gene TRBJ2-1, with D perhaps TRBD2 (6 bases). Germline CDR1 is SGDLS and CDR2 is YYNGEE. V was shortened by 1 base and J by 4 bases, with 12 bases between the two germline ends. The CDR3 sequence is 15 residues long. The CDR3: CASSVYGAGYNEQFF. As DNA, the CDR3 is TGTGCCAGCAGCGTATATGGGGCGGGGTACAATGAGCAGTTCTTC.

The chain employs TRBV28 and TRBJ2-7, with D unclear. The CDR3 runs to 14 residues. CDR1 and CDR2 (germline): MDHEN, SYDVKM. Trimming left V 2 bases short and J 0 bases short, with 8 bases between. CDR3 sequence (DNA): TGTGCCAGCAGTTTAGGCGGCTCCTCCTACGAGCAGTACTTC. It is translated as CASSLGGSSYEQYF. Using reference TRBV28 and TRBJ2-7 for the parts outside the CDR3, the full variable domain is DVKVTQSSRYLVKRTGEKVFLECVQDMDHENMFWYRQDPGLGLRLIYFSYDVKMKEKGDIPEGYSVSREKKERFSLILESASTNQTSMYLCASSLGGSSYEQYFGPGTRLTVT.

The rearrangement links TRBV7-2 to TRBJ1-5; TRBD1 matches 11 bases. The V segment lost 4 bases and the J segment 1 base; nucleotides outside the gene matches: 3. Germline V CDR1 and CDR2: SGHTA, FQGNSA. CDR3 length: 16 amino acids. CDR3 protein: CASSYGQGASNQPQHF. The CDR3 DNA reads TGTGCCAGCAGCTATGGACAGGGGGCCAGCAATCAGCCCCAGCATTTT.

V usage is TRBV28 and J usage is TRBJ1-6, with D perhaps matching TRBD1 (6 bases). CDR3 length: 16 amino acids. The germline V gene has CDR1 MDHEN and CDR2 SYDVKM. V was clipped by 7 bases and J by 1 base, with 14 bases between them. In nucleotides, the CDR3 is TGTGCCAGCATGGGCGGGGGCGCGTCCTATAATTCACCCCTCCACTTT. Its protein is CASMGGGASYNSPLHF.

This clone appeared once. The rearrangement uses TRBV14 and TRBJ1-2; a possible D gene is TRBD1 (5 bases). There are 16 residues in the CDR3. Per the germline V gene, CDR1 is SGHDN and CDR2 is FVKESK. Trimming took 0 bases from V and 2 from J, leaving 13 bases between them. The CDR3, as DNA: TGTGCCAGCAGCCAAGATCTACGGGGGTCCAACTATGGCTACACCTTC. It codes for CASSQDLRGSNYGYTF. Full variable domain (outside the CDR3, taken from reference TRBV14 and TRBJ1-2): EAGVTQFPSHSVIEKGQTVTLRCDPISGHDNLYWYRRVMGKEIKFLLHFVKESKQDESGMPNNRFLAERTGGTYSTLKVQPAELEDSGVYFCASSQDLRGSNYGYTFGSGTRLTVV.

Worth noting for this clone: One junction end does not reproduce the germline sequence, and a read error may be involved. The gene calls are TRBV4-1 and TRBJ1-4; 11 bases align to TRBD1. The CDR3 sequence is 15 residues long. From germline, CDR1 is MGHRA and CDR2 YSYEKL. Here the CDR3 reads CPSRRPGTGGSELFF. In nucleotides, the CDR3 is TGCCCCAGCCGCCGCCCCGGGACAGGGGGTAGTGAACTGTTTTTT.

V and J are TRBV7-9 and TRBJ2-2, with a tentative D call TRBD1 (5 bases). The CDR3 runs 13 residues. The ends were cut back, 10 bases at V and 7 bases at J, with 16 bases in the middle. CDR1 and CDR2 (germline): SEHNR, FQNEAQ (reference sequence). The CDR3 region has the DNA TGTGCCACCATGGCAGGGTCGGTCGGGGAGCTGTTTTTT. Translated: CATMAGSVGELFF.

The rearrangement joins TRBV21-1 to TRBJ1-1; no check of the table's D call, TRBD1, against the DNA was made. TRBV21-1 is given as a pseudogene. This CDR3 contains 16 residues. The CDR3 DNA is TGTGCCAGCAATCGAAGGGGACAGGAGATGAACACTGAAGCTTTCTTT. This gives the protein CASNRRGQEMNTEAFF.